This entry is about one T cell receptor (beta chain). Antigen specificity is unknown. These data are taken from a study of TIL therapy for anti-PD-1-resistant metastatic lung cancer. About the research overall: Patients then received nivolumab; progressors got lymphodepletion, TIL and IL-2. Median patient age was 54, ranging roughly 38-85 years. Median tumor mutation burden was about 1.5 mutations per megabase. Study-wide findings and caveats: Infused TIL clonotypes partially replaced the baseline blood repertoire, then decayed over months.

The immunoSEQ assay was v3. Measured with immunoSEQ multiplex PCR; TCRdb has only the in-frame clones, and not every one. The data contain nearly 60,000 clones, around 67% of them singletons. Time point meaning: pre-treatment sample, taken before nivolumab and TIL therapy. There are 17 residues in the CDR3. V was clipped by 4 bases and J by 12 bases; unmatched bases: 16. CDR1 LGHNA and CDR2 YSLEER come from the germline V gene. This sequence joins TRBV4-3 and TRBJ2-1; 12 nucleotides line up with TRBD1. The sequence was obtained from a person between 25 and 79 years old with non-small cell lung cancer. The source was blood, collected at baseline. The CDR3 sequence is CASSPKVGTGGAGGQFF. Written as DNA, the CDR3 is TGCGCCAGCAGCCCCAAAGTCGGGACAGGGGGCGCGGGAGGGCAGTTCTTC.